Each of the 10 T cell receptor beta chains below was sequenced from the same sample in a study of beta chain features in type 1 diabetes. TCRB transcripts that were expressed got sequenced, as all of the isolated RNA had been reverse transcribed. Sequencing used immunoSEQ multiplex PCR; TCRdb keeps in-frame clones, though not all of them. The sample consists of some 360,000 clones, less than 20% of them appearing once. Sequenced material: naive CD4+ T cells from blood. These receptors all stem from a woman younger than 30 in good health.

This clone was counted a few times. The chain joins TRBV19 to TRBJ2-5; TRBD1 matches 7 bases. Germline-derived CDR1 and CDR2 are LNHDA and SQIVND (reference sequence). Unmatched junction bases numbered 10, after V lost 10 bases and J lost 2 bases. The CDR3 runs 14 residues. The chain's CDR3 is CATRLRDRQETQYF. As DNA, the CDR3 is TGTGCCACCCGCCTCCGGGACAGACAAGAGACCCAGTACTTC.

The CDR3 here is CASSQDQGQRGAPDTQYF. The CDR3 DNA reads TGCGCCAGCAGCCAAGATCAGGGCCAGCGGGGGGCCCCAGATACGCAGTATTTT. The chain employs TRBV4-3 and TRBJ2-3; 9 nucleotides match TRBD2. This CDR3 is 18 amino acids long. CDR1 LGHNA and CDR2 YSLEER come from the germline V gene. Trimming took 0 bases from V and 4 from J; bases not matched to a gene: 11.

The V gene is TRBV5-1, the J gene TRBJ1-2; 11 bases line up with TRBD1. The CDR3 has 15 amino acids. Germline assignment: CDR1 SGHRS and CDR2 YFSETQ. V lost 4 bases to trimming and J lost 4 bases; unmatched junction nucleotides: 6. DNA of the CDR3: TGCGCCAGCAGCCCGGACAGGGGGCAGACCTATGGCTACACCTTC. The encoded protein is CASSPDRGQTYGYTF. Using reference TRBV5-1 and TRBJ1-2 for the parts outside the CDR3, the full variable domain is KAGVTQTPRYLIKTRGQQVTLSCSPISGHRSVSWYQQTPGQGLQFLFEYFSETQRNKGNFPGRFSGRQFSNSRSEMNVSTLELGDSALYLCASSPDRGQTYGYTFGSGTRLTVV.

The J gene is TRBJ1-2, the V gene TRBV10-1; D is possibly TRBD1 (6 bases). This CDR3 region has 13 residues. Looked up from germline, CDR1 is WNHNN and CDR2 is SYGVQD (reference sequence). V dropped 6 bases and J dropped 3 bases, with 11 bases sitting between them. The CDR3 bases are TGCGCCAGCAGCAGGGACACCGACTATGGCTACACCTTC. This gives the protein CASSRDTDYGYTF.

In its sample, this clone was seen a few times. The V call is TRBV5-1, the J call TRBJ1-4, with TRBD1 as a possible D gene (5 bases). V lost 2 bases to trimming and J lost 1 base, with 9 bases between them. The CDR3 runs 15 residues. Germline V gene lookup returns CDR1 SGHRS and CDR2 YFSETQ. The CDR3 spells CASSFGTLTNEKLFF. Written as DNA, the CDR3 is TGCGCCAGCAGCTTTGGGACTTTAACTAATGAAAAACTGTTTTTT.

This clone was detected only once. V gene TRBV2 combines with J gene TRBJ1-2, with TRBD1 as a possible D gene (6 bases). This CDR3 is built from 17 residues. Trimming took off 2 bases at V and 4 bases at J, with 20 bases between the two ends. CDR1 and CDR2 from the germline V gene are SNHLY and FYNNEI. The CDR3 DNA reads TGTGCCAGCAGTGAACGGGGCAGGGGATGGTATGGCTATGGCTACACCTTC. Protein product: CASSERGRGWYGYGYTF.

This clone was counted only a few times. The CDR3 sequence: CAIQQGHTDTQYF. The DNA of the CDR3 is TGTGCCATCCAACAGGGGCACACAGATACGCAGTATTTT. The genes are TRBV2 and TRBJ2-3; 7 bases map to TRBD1. Losses at the gene ends were 10 bases for V and 2 bases for J; bases not matched to a gene: 6. Germline V CDR1 and CDR2: SNHLY, FYNNEI. This CDR3 is built from 13 residues.

V usage is TRBV7-2 and J usage is TRBJ2-3; D is ambiguous. Trimming pared 4 bases from V and 4 bases from J, leaving 9 bases between. The CDR3 spans 13 residues. Germline CDR1 is SGHTA and CDR2 is FQGNSA. The CDR3 sequence: CASSSPFSDTQYF. The CDR3 DNA reads as TGTGCCAGCAGCTCCCCGTTTTCAGATACGCAGTATTTT.

In this sample, this clone turned up a few times. This chain connects TRBV5-5 to TRBJ2-4; the match to TRBD1 covers 7 bases. Germline CDR1 SGHKS, CDR2 YYEKEE (reference sequence). This CDR3 contains 14 residues. J gave up 7 bases and V 2 bases, and 6 bases lay outside the gene matches. The CDR3, as DNA: TGTGCCAGCAGCTTCGCGGACAGGTGGAACATTCAGTACTTC. Translated, it gives CASSFADRWNIQYF. Using reference TRBV5-5 and TRBJ2-4 for the parts outside the CDR3, the full variable domain is DAGVTQSPTHLIKTRGQQVTLRCSPISGHKSVSWYQQVLGQGPQFIFQYYEKEERGRGNFPDRFSARQFPNYSSELNVNALLLGDSALYLCASSFADRWNIQYFGAGTRLSVL.

This rearrangement joins TRBV7-3 to TRBJ1-6; 8 nucleotides align to TRBD1. Trimming at V came to 3 bases and at J to 9 bases, leaving 1 base not matched to a gene. The germline V gene encodes CDR1 SGHTA and CDR2 FQGTGA. This CDR3 has 13 residues. The CDR3 coding sequence is TGTGCCAGCAGCTTGGACAGGGCTTCACCCCTCCACTTT. This encodes CASSLDRASPLHF.